Each of the 26 T cell receptor beta chains below was sequenced from the same sample in a study of response to subunit inactivated influenza vaccine. TCRdb recomputed calls from the RT-PCR reads with MiXCR, one row per CDR3 protein. The sample yields hundreds of thousands of distinct CDR3 sequences, 7.6% seen once. The material was PBMCs from blood, obtained less than 30 months after vaccination. All receptors come from a man aged 50-75 years who received an inactivated influenza vaccine.

The chain combines TRBV7-9 with TRBJ2-7, with 8 bases identical to TRBD1. The V gene's germline CDR1 is SEHNR and CDR2 FQNEAQ (reference sequence). V gave up 5 bases and J gave up 4 bases; unmatched junction bases: 10. The CDR3 totals 15 residues. The CDR3 is CASSGSGQVSYEQYF. As DNA, the CDR3 is TGTGCCAGCAGCGGATCGGGACAGGTATCTTACGAGCAGTACTTC.

This chain uses TRBV12-3 or TRBV12-4 with TRBJ2-5; D is uncertain. The V end was cut by 6 bases, the J end by 1 base, with 12 bases between. The CDR3 totals 14 residues. CDR3 nucleotide sequence: TGTGCCAGCAGCCATGACGGACCCCAAGAGACCCAGTACTTC. It codes for CASSHDGPQETQYF.

This clonotype was counted between two and nine times. V and J are TRBV3-1 and TRBJ2-5; possible D gene TRBD2, 6 bases. Per the germline V gene, CDR1 is LGHDT and CDR2 is YNNKEL (reference sequence). Trimming removed 5 bases at V and 5 bases at J, with 9 bases between. The CDR3 is 12 amino acids. The CDR3, as DNA: TGTGCCAGCAGCACGGAGGGGGAGACCCAGTACTTC. Residues: CASSTEGETQYF.

This clonotype appeared a few times. The J gene is TRBJ2-3, the V gene TRBV4-3; 10 bases are a match to TRBD1. The CDR3 covers 16 residues. Per germline, CDR1 LGHNA and CDR2 YSLEER. The J segment lost 4 bases and the V segment lost 2 bases, leaving 6 bases of the junction unmatched. CDR3 in amino acids: CASSQKGQGGADTQYF. CDR3 sequence (DNA): TGCGCCAGCAGCCAAAAAGGACAGGGGGGTGCAGATACGCAGTATTTT.

The CDR3 region is CASSPSAGNTQYF. For the CDR3, the DNA is TGTGCCAGCAGCCCTAGCGCGGGGAATACGCAGTATTTT. V usage is TRBV7-6 and J usage is TRBJ2-3, with D tentatively TRBD2 (6 bases). The CDR3 covers 13 residues. CDR1 SGHVS and CDR2 FNYEAQ come from the germline V gene. Trimming pared 5 bases from V and 7 bases from J, leaving 13 bases between.

The chain links TRBV4-3 to TRBJ2-7, with D perhaps TRBD1 (5 bases). V was pared by 2 bases and J by 6 bases, with 11 bases between. This CDR3 is built from 13 residues. Germline loops: CDR1 LGHNA, CDR2 YSLEER. CDR3 residues: CASSQTTGVEQYF. In DNA form, the CDR3 reads TGCGCCAGCAGCCAAACAACAGGCGTCGAGCAGTACTTC.

V and J are TRBV6-1 and TRBJ2-2; 10 nucleotides line up with TRBD1. The CDR3 has 17 residues. Germline lookup yields CDR1 MNHNS and CDR2 SASEGT. V lost 7 bases and J lost 4; bases outside the gene matches: 12. CDR3 in amino acids: CASINTVGQGRTGELFF. In nucleotides, the CDR3 is TGTGCCAGCATCAACACCGTGGGACAGGGGCGCACCGGGGAGCTGTTTTTT.

This clonotype showed up many times. The chain is built from TRBV6-1 and TRBJ1-5, with TRBD1 identical over 7 bases. The CDR3 covers 16 residues. Per the germline V gene, CDR1 is MNHNS and CDR2 is SASEGT. Trimming at V came to 6 bases and at J to 0 bases, leaving 8 bases not matched to a gene. The CDR3 DNA follows: TGTGCCAGCAGCCCCGGGACAGTCGGTAGCAATCAGCCCCAGCATTTT. This codes for CASSPGTVGSNQPQHF.

This clonotype was seen at least ten times. The rearrangement joins TRBV29-1 to TRBJ2-6; TRBD1 or TRBD2 may be the D gene (6 bases each). CDR3 length equals 14 residues. The germline gives CDR1 SQVTM, CDR2 ANQGSEA. Between the trimmed V and J ends, which lost 6 bases and 4 bases, there was a span of 13 bases. DNA of the CDR3: TGCAGCGTGGAAACGGGGGCCGGGGCCAACGTCCTGACTTTC. It encodes CSVETGAGANVLTF.

This clonotype has only a few counts. CDR3 bases: TGTGCCATCAGTGAAGGACAGGACTATGGCTACACCTTC. Its protein product is CAISEGQDYGYTF. The rearrangement uses TRBV10-3 and TRBJ1-2; TRBD1 aligns across 7 bases. Germline CDR1 is ENHRY and CDR2 is SYGVKD. There are 13 residues in the CDR3. J lost 3 bases, V lost 3 bases, and 1 base had no gene match.

This clonotype was detected many times. The rearrangement joins TRBV5-5 to TRBJ1-5, with D unclear. Germline values: CDR1 SGHKS, CDR2 YYEKEE (reference sequence). Trimming cost V 4 bases and J 7 bases, with 12 bases left between them. This CDR3 region has 13 residues. The CDR3 DNA is TGTGCCAGCAGCCCATCCCTATTGCAGCCCCAGCATTTT. Its protein product is CASSPSLLQPQHF.

The V call is TRBV11-2, the J call TRBJ2-1, with TRBD2 matching over 14 bases. V lost 3 bases and J lost 12; bases outside the gene matches: 7. The germline CDR1 and CDR2 sequences are SGHAT and FQNNGV. The CDR3 sequence is 15 residues long. The DNA of the CDR3 is TGTGCCAGCAGCTTGGGGACTAGCGGGGGACGGATGCAGTTCTTC. This translates into CASSLGTSGGRMQFF.

This clonotype was picked up a small number of times. The rearrangement links TRBV6-1 to TRBJ2-3; D may be TRBD2 (5 bases). The CDR3 consists of 14 residues. Germline assignment: CDR1 MNHNS and CDR2 SASEGT. V lost 5 bases and J lost 1, with 10 bases in between. CDR3 in DNA: TGTGCCAGCAGTAAAGGGAGAGGCACAGATACGCAGTATTTT. It encodes CASSKGRGTDTQYF.

This clonotype has at least ten counts. V gene TRBV10-3 combines with J gene TRBJ2-5; either TRBD1 or TRBD2 may supply D (6 bases each). V was trimmed by 0 bases and J by 4 bases, leaving 18 bases between them. CDR3 length: 17 residues. Per germline, CDR1 ENHRY and CDR2 SYGVKD. The CDR3 DNA reads as TGTGCCATCAGTGAGTCCCCTCGGCCGGGGGCTCGAGAGACCCAGTACTTC. This translates into CAISESPRPGARETQYF.

The chain uses TRBV7-3 and TRBJ1-2, with D perhaps matching TRBD1 (5 bases). Trimming left V 5 bases short and J 3 bases short, with 16 bases between. From germline, CDR1 is SGHTA and CDR2 FQGTGA. The CDR3 has 15 amino acids. The CDR3 loop reads CASSPNGGYDYGYTF. CDR3 DNA: TGTGCCAGCAGCCCAAATGGGGGGTACGACTATGGCTACACCTTC. Complete variable domain (other parts from reference TRBV7-3 and TRBJ1-2): GAGVSQTPSNKVTEKGKYVELRCDPISGHTALYWYRQSLGQGPEFLIYFQGTGAADDSGLPNDRFFAVRPEGSVSTLKIQRTERGDSAVYLCASSPNGGYDYGYTFGSGTRLTVV.

This clonotype was counted a few times. The CDR3: CATRQTTGEQYF. The CDR3 nucleotides are TGTGCCACCCGACAAACAACAGGCGAGCAGTACTTC. The chain has TRBV28 and TRBJ2-7; D is possibly TRBD1 (5 bases). This CDR3 is 12 amino acids long. The germline V gene encodes CDR1 MDHEN and CDR2 SYDVKM. Trimming removed 10 bases from V and 6 bases from J, with 16 bases in between.

This sequence joins TRBV20-1 and TRBJ2-1; D unresolved. The CDR3 is 14 residues long. Germline lookup yields CDR1 DFQATT and CDR2 SNEGSKA (reference sequence). The V end lost 0 bases, the J end lost 6 bases, and 12 bases lay between the germline ends. CDR3 sequence reads: CSARDLIHANEQFF. As DNA, the CDR3 is TGCAGTGCTAGAGACCTCATACACGCCAATGAGCAGTTCTTC.

This clonotype showed up just a few times. The chain combines TRBV7-2 with TRBJ2-1; TRBD2 aligns across 7 bases. Germline CDR1 reads SGHTA; CDR2 reads FQGNSA. The trim removed 5 bases at V and 16 bases at J, leaving 17 bases unmatched. This CDR3 spans 14 amino acids. CDR3 region: CASSDWGGATSLFF. The CDR3 DNA is TGTGCCAGCAGCGACTGGGGGGGAGCCACTAGTCTTTTCTTC.

The chain uses TRBV28 and TRBJ2-7; TRBD2 agrees at 11 bases. V dropped 6 bases and J dropped 3; count of bases not matched to a gene: 7. Per germline, CDR1 MDHEN and CDR2 SYDVKM. This CDR3 has 15 amino acids. CDR3 residues: CASRKPGLAVYEQYF. For the CDR3, the DNA is TGTGCCAGCAGAAAACCGGGACTAGCGGTCTACGAGCAGTACTTC.

V is TRBV12-3 or TRBV12-4 and J is TRBJ1-6, with D perhaps TRBD1 (6 bases). The CDR3 sequence is 15 residues long. The V and J ends lost 5 bases and 4 bases respectively, with 12 bases between them. CDR3 residues: CASSPRDNYNSPLHF. The DNA of the CDR3 is TGTGCCAGCAGTCCCCGGGACAATTATAATTCACCCCTCCACTTT.

The chain links TRBV7-9 to TRBJ2-5, with TRBD2 identical over 8 bases. Unmatched junction bases numbered 5, after V lost 5 bases and J lost 3 bases. Germline values: CDR1 SEHNR, CDR2 FQNEAQ (reference sequence). CDR3 length: 14 residues. CDR3 residues: CASSPLAVEETQYF. CDR3 DNA: TGTGCCAGCAGCCCACTAGCGGTTGAAGAGACCCAGTACTTC.

In its sample, this clonotype was seen once. A much larger clone differs by one base, so this may be a read error. This chain links TRBV7-6 with TRBJ1-4, with a tentative D call TRBD1 (5 bases). This CDR3 has 14 amino acids. Looked up from germline, CDR1 is SGHVS and CDR2 is FNYEAQ. CDR3 sequence (DNA): TGTGACAGCAGTTTACAGGCAACTAATGAAAAACTGTTTTTT. It translates to CDSSLQATNEKLFF.

V usage is TRBV4-2 and J usage is TRBJ2-7; 10 bases are shared with TRBD2. CDR3 length equals 15 residues. In germline, CDR1 is LGHNA, CDR2 YNFKEQ. The V segment lost 0 bases and the J segment 4 bases; nucleotides outside the gene matches: 3. CDR3 residues: CASSQEAGGLYEQYF. CDR3 nucleotide sequence: TGTGCCAGCAGCCAAGAAGCGGGAGGGCTGTACGAGCAGTACTTC.

This clonotype appeared many times. V gene TRBV4-3 combines with J gene TRBJ2-1; no definite D call. Germline values: CDR1 LGHNA, CDR2 YSLEER. Trimming pared 0 bases from V and 4 bases from J, leaving 4 bases between. The CDR3 sequence is 13 residues long. The CDR3: CASSQDSYNEQFF. CDR3 DNA sequence: TGCGCCAGCAGCCAAGATAGTTACAATGAGCAGTTCTTC.

In this sample, this clonotype turned up a few times. V and J are TRBV20-1 and TRBJ2-2; TRBD2 matches at 10 bases. Trimming at V came to 5 bases and at J to 8 bases, leaving 11 bases not matched to a gene. Germline V gene sequence: CDR1 DFQATT, CDR2 SNEGSKA (reference sequence). The CDR3 extends over 15 amino acids. The CDR3 DNA sequence: TGCAGTGCTTCATCCTTTAGCGGGGGGACTGGGGAGCTGTTTTTT. Translating gives CSASSFSGGTGELFF.

This clonotype was found once. V and J are TRBV6-1 and TRBJ2-3; no definite D call. The V end was cut by 7 bases, the J end by 0 bases, with 14 bases between. The germline V gene encodes CDR1 MNHNS and CDR2 SASEGT. The CDR3 consists of 15 residues. The CDR3 DNA is TGTGCCAGCAAGATAGACAAGCGAAGCACAGATACGCAGTATTTT. Its translation is CASKIDKRSTDTQYF.